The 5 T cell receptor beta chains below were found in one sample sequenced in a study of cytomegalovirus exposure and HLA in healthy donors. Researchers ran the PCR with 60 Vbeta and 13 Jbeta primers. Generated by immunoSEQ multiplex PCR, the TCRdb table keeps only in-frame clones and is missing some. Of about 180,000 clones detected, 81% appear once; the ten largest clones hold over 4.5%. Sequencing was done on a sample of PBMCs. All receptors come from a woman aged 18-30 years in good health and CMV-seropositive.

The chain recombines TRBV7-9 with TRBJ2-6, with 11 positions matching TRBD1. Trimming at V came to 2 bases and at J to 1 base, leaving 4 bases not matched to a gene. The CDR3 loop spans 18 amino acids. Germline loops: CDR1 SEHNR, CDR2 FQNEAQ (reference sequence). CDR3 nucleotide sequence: TGTGCCAGCAGCTTACCCGGGACAGGGGGATCTGGGGCCAACGTCCTGACTTTC. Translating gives CASSLPGTGGSGANVLTF.

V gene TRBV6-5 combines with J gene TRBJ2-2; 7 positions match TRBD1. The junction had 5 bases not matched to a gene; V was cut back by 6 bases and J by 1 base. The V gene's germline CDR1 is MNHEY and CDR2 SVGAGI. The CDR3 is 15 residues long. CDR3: CASSPDRRNTGELFF. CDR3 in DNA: TGTGCCAGCAGCCCGGACAGGAGGAACACCGGGGAGCTGTTTTTT.

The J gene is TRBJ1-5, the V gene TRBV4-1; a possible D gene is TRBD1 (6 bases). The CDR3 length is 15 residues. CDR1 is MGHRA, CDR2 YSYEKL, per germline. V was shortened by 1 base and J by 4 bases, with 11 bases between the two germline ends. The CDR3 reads CASSQGGTPNQPQHF. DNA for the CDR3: TGCGCCAGCAGCCAAGGGGGGACACCTAATCAGCCCCAGCATTTT.

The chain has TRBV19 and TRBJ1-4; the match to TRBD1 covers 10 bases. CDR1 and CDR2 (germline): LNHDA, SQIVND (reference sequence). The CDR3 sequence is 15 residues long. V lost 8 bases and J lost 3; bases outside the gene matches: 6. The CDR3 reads CASRRDRGANEKLFF. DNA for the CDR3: TGTGCCAGTCGCCGGGACAGGGGAGCTAATGAAAAACTGTTTTTT.

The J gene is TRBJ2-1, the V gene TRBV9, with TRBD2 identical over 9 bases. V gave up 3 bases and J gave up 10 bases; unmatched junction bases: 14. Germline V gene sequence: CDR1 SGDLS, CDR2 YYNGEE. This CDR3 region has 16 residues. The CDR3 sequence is CASSGPGAGGLREQFF. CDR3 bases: TGTGCCAGCAGCGGTCCGGGGGCGGGGGGGCTAAGGGAGCAGTTCTTC.